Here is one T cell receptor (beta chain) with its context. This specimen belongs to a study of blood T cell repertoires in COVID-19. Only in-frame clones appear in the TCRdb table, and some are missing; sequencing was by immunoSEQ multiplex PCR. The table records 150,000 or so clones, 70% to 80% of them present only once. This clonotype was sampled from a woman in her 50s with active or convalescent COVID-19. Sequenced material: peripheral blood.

The CDR3 sequence: CASSPMMSQPQHF. In DNA form, the CDR3 reads TGTGCCAGTAGCCCAATGATGAGCCAGCCCCAGCATTTT. The rearrangement links TRBV19 to TRBJ1-5; D ambiguous. CDR3 length: 13 residues. Germline V gene sequence: CDR1 LNHDA, CDR2 SQIVND (reference sequence). V gave up 6 bases and J gave up 7 bases, with 13 bases separating them. Variable domain in full (rest from reference TRBV19 and TRBJ1-5): DGGITQSPKYLFRKEGQNVTLSCEQNLNHDAMYWYRQDPGQGLRLIYYSQIVNDFQKGDIAEGYSVSREKKESFPLTVTSAQKNPTAFYLCASSPMMSQPQHFGDGTRLSIL.